These T cell receptor beta chains were read from a single sample in a study of cytomegalovirus exposure and HLA in healthy donors. Clones were read by immunoSEQ multiplex PCR, and TCRdb kept only the in-frame ones, dropping some. The sample carries about 130,000 clones, around three quarters recorded once. Specimen: PBMCs. Source of these receptors: a man aged 30 to 39 in good health. CDR3s include the opening cysteine and the closing phenylalanine or tryptophan. A D gene is named only where the DNA matches it firmly. For some rows the clone size is stated as once, few or many, or as a class when expanded; others skip it.

>TRBJ2-1|-|TRBD2|TRBV7-3
CASSSTASGYNNEQFF
TGTGCCAGCAGCTCAACCGCTAGCGGGTATAACAATGAGCAGTTCTTC
>TRBJ1-1|-|TRBD1|TRBV10-3
CASRLRQGADLAFF
TGTGCCAGCCGACTGAGGCAGGGGGCGGATTTGGCTTTCTTT
>TRBJ1-5|-|TRBD1|TRBV28
CASRKTGSVQPQHF
TGTGCCAGCAGAAAGACAGGGTCGGTTCAGCCCCAGCATTTT
>TRBJ2-3|medium-sized|-|TRBV6-4
CASSVSEEGGTDTQYF
TGTGCCAGCAGTGTCTCCGAGGAGGGGGGGACAGATACGCAGTATTTT
>TRBJ2-1|-|-|TRBV7-9
CSSSPPLAYPGDEQFF
TGTTCCAGCAGCCCGCCCCTAGCGTACCCTGGCGATGAGCAGTTCTTC
>TRBJ2-3|-|TRBD1|TRBV6-4
CASSFGTGEGDTQYF
TGTGCCAGCAGTTTCGGGACAGGGGAAGGAGATACGCAGTATTTT
>TRBJ2-7|few|-|TRBV10-3
CAIGAVYEQYF
TGTGCCATCGGGGCTGTCTACGAGCAGTACTTC
>TRBJ2-1|-|-|TRBV2
CASRRRAPQFF
TGTGCCAGCCGAAGGAGGGCACCGCAGTTCTTC
>TRBJ2-5|-|-|TRBV9
CASSAGDTAAETQYF
TGTGCCAGCAGCGCTGGGGACACGGCAGCGGAGACCCAGTACTTC
>TRBJ2-7|-|TRBD1|TRBV5-1
CASSSGQGGNVGSEQYF
TGCGCCAGCAGCTCAGGACAGGGTGGGAACGTCGGCTCCGAGCAGTACTTC
>TRBJ2-5|-|-|TRBV7-9
CASSTDRETQYF
TGTGCCAGCAGCACCGACAGAGAGACCCAGTACTTC
>TRBJ1-5|once|-|TRBV28
CASHPGNQPQHF
TGTGCCAGCCACCCGGGCAATCAGCCCCAGCATTTT
>TRBJ2-5|-|-|TRBV4-2
CASSQDKLQETQYF
TGTGCCAGCAGCCAAGACAAGCTCCAAGAGACCCAGTACTTC
>TRBJ2-6|-|-|TRBV18
CASSPPQGSPVVLTF
TGTGCCAGCTCACCACCTCAGGGGTCGCCTGTCGTCCTGACTTTC
>TRBJ2-2|-|-|TRBV27
CASSLIWGASTGELFF
TGTGCCAGCAGTTTAATCTGGGGAGCGTCGACCGGGGAGCTGTTTTTT
>TRBJ1-6|-|-|TRBV7-8
CASSSARNSPLHF
TGTGCCAGCAGCTCCGCCCGGAATTCACCCCTCCACTTT
>TRBJ2-3|few|-|TRBV19
CASSPRVTDTQYF
TGTGCCAGTAGTCCCCGGGTCACAGATACGCAGTATTTT
>TRBJ1-2|-|-|TRBV28
CASSPLTGANYGYTF
TGTGCCAGCAGTCCCCTTACGGGGGCTAACTATGGCTACACCTTC
>TRBJ2-7|-|-|TRBV13
CASSFRNPEQYF
TGTGCCAGCAGCTTCAGGAATCCCGAGCAGTACTTC
>TRBJ2-3|-|-|TRBV27
CAIRGYTDTQYF
TGTGCCATACGAGGATACACAGATACGCAGTATTTT
>TRBJ2-1|few|-|TRBV5-8
CASSLAGSSYNEQFF
TGTGCCAGCAGCTTGGCCGGGAGCTCCTACAATGAGCAGTTCTTC
>TRBJ2-5|-|-|TRBV7-9
CSSSPPGEETQYF
TGTTCCAGCAGCCCCCCCGGGGAGGAGACCCAGTACTTC
>TRBJ2-1|-|-|TRBV5-1
CASARSNEQFF
TGCGCCAGCGCTAGGTCAAATGAGCAGTTCTTC
>TRBJ2-7|-|TRBD2|TRBV5-4
CASRMRPSGIYEQYF
TGTGCCAGCAGGATGAGGCCTAGCGGGATCTACGAGCAGTACTTC
>TRBJ2-2|-|-|TRBV11-3
CASSNGGHRNTGELFF
TGTGCCAGCAGCAATGGGGGACACCGGAACACCGGGGAGCTGTTTTTT
>TRBJ2-7|-|TRBD2|TRBV5-1
CASSLDPSGASYEQYF
TGCGCCAGCAGCTTGGATCCTAGCGGGGCCTCCTACGAGCAGTACTTC
>TRBJ2-7|-|-|TRBV5-6
CASSVGGGGYEQYF
TGTGCCAGCAGCGTCGGAGGGGGCGGCTACGAGCAGTACTTC
>TRBJ2-1|-|TRBD1|TRBV11-2
CASSSGTRDRANEQFF
TGTGCCAGCAGCTCAGGAACCCGGGACAGGGCTAATGAGCAGTTCTTC
>TRBJ2-3|-|TRBD1|TRBV11-2
CASSLVSGTGGRGTQYF
TGTGCCAGCAGCTTAGTCTCCGGGACAGGCGGCAGGGGTACGCAGTATTTT
>TRBJ1-5|-|-|TRBV4-3
CASSQEENQPQHF
TGCGCCAGCAGCCAAGAGGAGAATCAGCCCCAGCATTTT
>TRBJ2-2|-|TRBD2|TRBV5-1
CATHGLAGNTGELFF
TGCGCCACCCATGGACTAGCGGGGAACACCGGGGAGCTGTTTTTT
>TRBJ2-7|-|-|TRBV5-1
CASSLQGYEQYF
TGCGCCAGCAGCTTACAGGGTTACGAGCAGTACTTC
>TRBJ2-1|-|-|TRBV7-9
CASTFQNEQFF
TGTGCCAGCACCTTCCAAAATGAGCAGTTCTTC
>TRBJ2-5|-|TRBD1|TRBV27
CASSAQTGGVGETQYF
TGTGCCAGCAGTGCCCAGACAGGGGGTGTCGGGGAGACCCAGTACTTC
>TRBJ2-3|-|-|TRBV5-1
CASSPPVSTDTQYF
TGCGCCAGCAGCCCTCCTGTTAGCACAGATACGCAGTATTTT
>TRBJ2-7|-|-|TRBV11-2
CASTPSSYEQYF
TGTGCCAGCACCCCCTCCTCCTACGAGCAGTACTTC
>TRBJ1-4|-|-|TRBV25-1
CASSVARGNEKLFF
TGTGCCAGCAGTGTCGCCAGGGGTAATGAAAAACTGTTTTTT
>TRBJ2-7|-|TRBD2|TRBV29-1
CSVAGGFGVSGRAYEQYF
TGCAGCGTGGCTGGGGGGTTCGGCGTTAGCGGGAGGGCCTACGAGCAGTACTTC
>TRBJ2-1|-|-|TRBV18
CASSLGQGQYNEQFF
TGTGCCAGCTCATTAGGGCAGGGGCAGTACAATGAGCAGTTCTTC
>TRBJ2-7|once|-|TRBV6-5
CASVRGYEQYF
TGTGCCAGCGTCAGGGGATACGAGCAGTACTTC
>TRBJ2-3|-|TRBD2|TRBV9
CASSASGRYGDTQYF
TGTGCCAGCAGCGCTAGCGGGAGGTACGGAGATACGCAGTATTTT
>TRBJ2-1|-|-|TRBV2
CASSPTGHNEQFF
TGTGCCAGCAGTCCGACAGGCCACAATGAGCAGTTCTTC
>TRBJ1-5|few|TRBD1|TRBV19
CASSIGTGGNQPQHF
TGTGCCAGTAGTATTGGGACAGGAGGCAATCAGCCCCAGCATTTT
>TRBJ2-5|few|TRBD2|TRBV11-1
CASSILGLAGETQYF
TGTGCCAGCAGCATCCTGGGGCTAGCGGGAGAGACCCAGTACTTC
>TRBJ2-3|-|-|TRBV10-1
CASSETTTDTQYF
TGCGCCAGCAGTGAAACGACAACAGATACGCAGTATTTT
>TRBJ1-3|-|-|TRBV5-1
CASGTQPGQNNLPSDGNTIYF
TGCGCCAGCGGAACCCAACCTGGACAGAACAATCTCCCCTCGGACGGAAACACCATATATTTT